This TCR beta chain was retrieved from a study of blood T cell repertoires in COVID-19. As for the study in general: Donors in the United States, Italy and Spain gave samples during acute or convalescent COVID-19. Sources were T cells, B-cell-depleted T cells, or PBMCs; the material itself was cDNA or gDNA.

CDR3 length equals 16 residues. Looked up from germline, CDR1 is MDHEN and CDR2 is SYDVKM. With V trimmed by 0 bases and J by 3 bases, 2 bases remained unmatched. Original processing methods: Scientists estimated how many nucleated cells there were by amplifying reference gene primers. Sequencing used immunoSEQ multiplex PCR; TCRdb keeps in-frame clones, though not all of them. D and trimming come from the DNA, and the V and J calls and clone size come from that table. This sample carries roughly 80,000 clones, around 80% of them seen once, and the ten largest clones take around a fifth. This chain connects TRBV28 to TRBJ2-1, with 10 bases identical to TRBD1. The sample was peripheral blood. This clonotype was obtained from a human donor in a cohort sampled during active COVID-19. CDR3 loop: CASSLWGQGNYNEQFF. DNA of the CDR3: TGTGCCAGCAGTTTATGGGGACAGGGGAACTACAATGAGCAGTTCTTC. Using reference TRBV28 and TRBJ2-1 for the parts outside the CDR3, the full variable domain is DVKVTQSSRYLVKRTGEKVFLECVQDMDHENMFWYRQDPGLGLRLIYFSYDVKMKEKGDIPEGYSVSREKKERFSLILESASTNQTSMYLCASSLWGQGNYNEQFFGPGTRLTVL.